The 2 T cell receptor beta chains below come from one sample, sequenced in a study of early T cells in non-severe SARS-CoV-2 infection. TCRdb reanalysed the 5' RACE reads using MiXCR and keeps one entry per CDR3 protein. The repertoire holds 90,000 or so distinct CDR3 sequences, 15% seen once, with 5.5% in the top ten. Sequencing used whole blood. Every receptor here comes from an adult who was a healthcare worker with PCR-confirmed SARS-CoV-2 infection or an uninfected control (not recorded which).

The rearrangement uses TRBV2 and TRBJ2-3; TRBD2 matches at 9 bases. The CDR3 totals 14 residues. The germline CDR1 and CDR2 sequences are SNHLY and FYNNEI. Trimming took 10 bases from V and 4 from J; bases not matched to a gene: 9. In DNA form, the CDR3 reads TGTGCCACCAAGGCGGGAGGGCCGGCAGATACGCAGTATTTT. Protein product: CATKAGGPADTQYF. The variable domain in full, with the rest retrieved from reference TRBV2 and TRBJ2-3, is EPEVTQTPSHQVTQMGQEVILRCVPISNHLYFYWYRQILGQKVEFLVSFYNNEISEKSEIFDDQFSVERPDGSNFTLKIRSTKLEDSAMYFCATKAGGPADTQYFGPGTRLTVL.

This clonotype appeared a few times. The V call is TRBV5-6, the J call TRBJ2-7, with 8 nucleotides matching TRBD1. The CDR3 has 15 residues. V was pared by 0 bases and J by 2 bases, with 4 bases of the junction left unmatched. Germline assignment: CDR1 SGHDT and CDR2 YYEEEE. The CDR3 reads CASSLGTGNTYEQYF. The CDR3 DNA reads as TGTGCCAGCAGCTTGGGGACAGGGAATACCTACGAGCAGTACTTC.